The 22 T cell receptor beta chains below were found in one sample sequenced in a study of blood T cell repertoires in COVID-19. The method was immunoSEQ multiplex PCR; TCRdb's version includes in-frame clones alone and lacks a portion of them. This sample has 45,000 to 60,000 clones, with around 73% found just once. Material: PBMCs or T cells enriched from blood (not recorded which). The receptors here all came from a woman between 50 and 59 years old with acute COVID-19.

CDR3 DNA sequence: TGTGCCATCCCTGGGGGGGTCGGGTCTGGGGCCAACGTCCTGACTTTC. It specifies CAIPGGVGSGANVLTF. V and J are TRBV10-3 and TRBJ2-6, with TRBD2 matching over 7 bases. CDR1 is ENHRY, CDR2 SYGVKD, per germline. CDR3 length: 16 residues. Losses at the gene ends were 8 bases for V and 1 base for J; bases not matched to a gene: 8.

The gene calls are TRBV5-6 and TRBJ2-1, with 8 bases identical to TRBD1. Per the germline V gene, CDR1 is SGHDT and CDR2 is YYEEEE. V was clipped by 2 bases and J by 7 bases; unmatched bases: 8. The CDR3 loop spans 15 amino acids. The CDR3 is CASSFQGAHINEQFF. The CDR3 DNA reads as TGTGCCAGCAGCTTCCAGGGGGCTCATATAAATGAGCAGTTCTTC. Drawing the rest from reference TRBV5-6 and TRBJ2-1, the complete variable domain is DAGVTQSPTHLIKTRGQQVTLRCSPKSGHDTVSWYQQALGQGPQFIFQYYEEEERQRGNFPDRFSGHQFPNYSSELNVNALLLGDSALYLCASSFQGAHINEQFFGPGTRLTVL.

The J gene is TRBJ1-5, the V gene TRBV3-1 (or the pseudogene TRBV3-2); 9 nucleotides agree with TRBD1. CDR1 LGHDT and CDR2 YNNKEL come from the germline V gene (reference sequence). The CDR3 is 17 amino acids. With V trimmed by 3 bases and J by 4 bases, 10 bases remained unmatched. The CDR3 region has the DNA TGTGCCAGCAGCCATCCGGCGGGACAGGGCCGAAATCAGCCCCAGCATTTT. Translated: CASSHPAGQGRNQPQHF.

The chain has TRBV6-5 and TRBJ1-2, with 8 nucleotides matching TRBD1. The J segment lost 5 bases and the V segment lost 4 bases, leaving 9 bases of the junction unmatched. Germline V gene data show CDR1 as MNHEY and CDR2 as SVGAGI. CDR3 length equals 15 residues. The CDR3 DNA reads TGTGCCAGCAGTTTATACTCAGGGGGCGAGTATGGCTACACCTTC. It translates to CASSLYSGGEYGYTF.

The J gene is TRBJ1-6, the V gene TRBV30; the match to TRBD1 covers 7 bases. With 2 bases clipped from V and 7 bases from J, the junction kept 8 bases outside the gene matches. CDR3 length equals 15 residues. Germline loops: CDR1 GTSNPN, CDR2 SVGIG (reference sequence). The CDR3: CAWSFQAGGNSPLHF. The DNA for the CDR3 is TGTGCCTGGAGTTTCCAGGCAGGGGGAAATTCACCCCTCCACTTT.

This chain joins TRBV7-2 and TRBJ1-4; 10 bases align to TRBD1. Trimming at V came to 5 bases and at J to 6 bases, leaving 6 bases not matched to a gene. The CDR3 runs to 15 residues. Germline values: CDR1 SGHTA, CDR2 FQGNSA. Here the CDR3 DNA reads TGTGCCAGCAGCCGCCACGGACAGGGGGATGAAAAACTGTTTTTT. It translates to CASSRHGQGDEKLFF.

This clone was counted a few times. V usage is TRBV25-1 and J usage is TRBJ2-7, with 12 bases identical to TRBD2. CDR3 length equals 16 residues. Trimming cost V 3 bases and J 3 bases; bases outside gene matches: 6. Germline CDR1 is MGHDK and CDR2 is SYGVNS. In DNA, the CDR3 is TGTGCCAGCAGTGAGCGGACTAGCGGGACCATCTACGAGCAGTACTTC. Protein product: CASSERTSGTIYEQYF.

The V and J genes are TRBV19 and TRBJ1-1; D is ambiguous. V was trimmed by 6 bases and J by 9 bases, leaving 20 bases between them. The CDR3 runs 14 residues. Germline loops: CDR1 LNHDA, CDR2 SQIVND (reference sequence). The CDR3 sequence: CASRSQQPSPKAFF. The CDR3 DNA reads as TGTGCCAGTAGATCTCAACAGCCGTCCCCGAAAGCTTTCTTT.

The rearrangement uses TRBV13 and TRBJ2-7; TRBD2 aligns across 8 bases. CDR1 and CDR2 from the germline V gene are PRHDT and FYEKMQ (reference sequence). V was clipped by 5 bases and J by 6 bases; unmatched bases: 6. The CDR3 runs to 13 residues. The CDR3 DNA follows: TGTGCCAGCAGCCCCCGCCGGGGGGGCGAGCAGTACTTC. Its translation: CASSPRRGGEQYF.

The chain is built from TRBV29-1 and TRBJ1-2; tentatively, D is TRBD1 (5 bases). Germline assignment: CDR1 SQVTM and CDR2 ANQGSEA. CDR3 length: 14 residues. Trimming shortened V by 0 bases and J by 2 bases, and 10 bases separated the two germline ends. CDR3 bases: TGCAGCGTTGAAGAAGGACAAATGAACTATGGCTACACCTTC. Translated: CSVEEGQMNYGYTF.

This rearrangement joins TRBV14 to TRBJ2-7; 9 bases align to TRBD2. The CDR3 has 16 residues. CDR1 SGHDN and CDR2 FVKESK come from the germline V gene. Unmatched junction bases numbered 3, after V lost 0 bases and J lost 0 bases. CDR3 sequence: CASSQDGGGDSYEQYF. The DNA for the CDR3 is TGTGCCAGCAGCCAAGATGGCGGGGGGGACTCCTACGAGCAGTACTTC.

The rearrangement links TRBV2 to TRBJ1-4; no reliable D call. The ends were cut back, 7 bases at V and 8 bases at J, with 11 bases in the middle. Germline CDR1 is SNHLY and CDR2 is FYNNEI. The CDR3 totals 12 residues. Here the CDR3 DNA reads TGTGCCAGCAAGCTAGAGGAAGAAAAACTGTTTTTT. Translating gives CASKLEEEKLFF.

This chain uses TRBV11-3 with TRBJ1-6; the D is unclear. The CDR3 length is 17 residues. The germline V and J ends were trimmed by 0 bases and 6 bases, with 15 bases remaining between them. Germline CDR1 and CDR2: SGHNT and YENEEA. The CDR3 DNA follows: TGTGCCAGCAGCTTAGAGCGGGGAAGCCTACCTAATTCACCCCTCCACTTT. It translates to CASSLERGSLPNSPLHF.

Details on this clone: The junction and the germline gene differ at one end; a read error may be behind it. The chain employs TRBV7-7 and TRBJ2-3, with 8 nucleotides matching TRBD2. Germline lookup yields CDR1 SSHAT and CDR2 FNYEAQ (reference sequence). The CDR3 length is 15 residues. CDR3: CASSSRGALTDTQYF. The CDR3 bases are TGTGCTAGCAGCTCGCGGGGGGCCCTCACAGATACGCAGTATTTT.

V and J are TRBV7-9 and TRBJ1-1; 8 positions agree with TRBD1. CDR1 is SEHNR and CDR2 is FQNEAQ in the germline V gene (reference sequence). The CDR3 has 17 residues. The ends lost 7 bases at V and 0 bases at J; junction bases unmatched: 13. Written as DNA, the CDR3 is TGTGCCAGCATCGCACCGCTTAGCAGGGGGCTGAACACTGAAGCTTTCTTT. Amino acid sequence: CASIAPLSRGLNTEAFF.

The rearrangement uses TRBV11-2 and TRBJ2-1; possibly TRBD1 for D (5 bases). The germline V and J ends were trimmed by 2 bases and 4 bases, with 15 bases remaining between them. The CDR3 is 16 residues long. The germline gives CDR1 SGHAT, CDR2 FQNNGV. This CDR3 reads CASSLRGRGPYNEQFF. DNA for the CDR3: TGTGCCAGCAGCTTAAGGGGCCGAGGTCCTTACAATGAGCAGTTCTTC.

The V call is TRBV6-5, the J call TRBJ1-2, with D possibly being TRBD1 (5 bases). The V gene lost 6 bases and the J gene lost 6 bases, with 20 bases spanning the gap. Germline V CDR1 and CDR2: MNHEY, SVGAGI. This CDR3 spans 15 amino acids. Here the CDR3 reads CASRKGQGVGHGYTF. In DNA form, the CDR3 reads TGTGCCAGCAGGAAGGGGCAGGGCGTCGGACATGGCTACACCTTC.

The rearrangement links TRBV14 to TRBJ2-3, with D unresolved. Germline assignment: CDR1 SGHDN and CDR2 FVKESK. V gave up 2 bases and J gave up 6 bases, with 9 bases separating them. CDR3 size: 13 residues. CDR3 region: CASSQYLRDTQYF. In nucleotides, the CDR3 is TGTGCCAGCAGCCAATATCTGCGCGATACGCAGTATTTT.

This clone was seen only once. V gene TRBV12-5 combines with J gene TRBJ2-3; D unclear. The CDR3 runs 13 residues. Looked up from germline, CDR1 is LGHNT and CDR2 is FRNRAP. V shed 3 bases and J shed 1 base, with 5 bases lying between them. CDR3 coding DNA: TGTGCTAGTGGTTTACCAGGCACAGATACGCAGTATTTT. Translating it yields CASGLPGTDTQYF.

The V and J genes are TRBV28 and TRBJ2-7; 7 bases are a match to TRBD1. This CDR3 contains 12 residues. Trimming at V came to 7 bases and at J to 5 bases, leaving 5 bases not matched to a gene. Germline V CDR1 and CDR2: MDHEN, SYDVKM. The CDR3 loop is CASKGALDEQYF. In nucleotides, the CDR3 is TGTGCCAGCAAGGGGGCTCTCGACGAGCAGTACTTC.

V gene TRBV5-4 combines with J gene TRBJ1-2; the D is unclear. V lost 4 bases, J lost 1 base, and 8 bases lay in between. Germline V gene lookup returns CDR1 SGHNT and CDR2 YYREEE (reference sequence). CDR3 length: 13 amino acids. The DNA for the CDR3 is TGTGCCAGCAGCCCCAGATTTAACTATGGCTACACCTTC. Translation gives CASSPRFNYGYTF.

The V gene is TRBV6-5, the J gene TRBJ2-2, with 8 bases aligning to TRBD1. V shed 1 base, J shed 5 bases, and the junction held 6 bases outside the gene matches. The V gene's germline CDR1 is MNHEY and CDR2 SVGAGI. This CDR3 has 16 residues. For the CDR3, the DNA is TGTGCCAGCAGTTACTTCGGGACAGGAACTACCGGGGAGCTGTTTTTT. This codes for CASSYFGTGTTGELFF.